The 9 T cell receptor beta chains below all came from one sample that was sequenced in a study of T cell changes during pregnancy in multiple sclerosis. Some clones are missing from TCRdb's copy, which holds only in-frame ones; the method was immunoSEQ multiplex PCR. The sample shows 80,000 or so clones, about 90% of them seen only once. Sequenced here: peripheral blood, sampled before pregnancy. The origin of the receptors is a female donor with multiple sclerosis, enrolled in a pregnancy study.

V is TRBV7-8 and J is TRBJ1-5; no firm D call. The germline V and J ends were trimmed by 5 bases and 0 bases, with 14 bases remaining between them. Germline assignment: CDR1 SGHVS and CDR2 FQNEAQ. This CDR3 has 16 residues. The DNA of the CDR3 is TGTGCCAGCAGCCGAGGCCGTCGTTATAGCAATCAGCCCCAGCATTTT. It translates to CASSRGRRYSNQPQHF.

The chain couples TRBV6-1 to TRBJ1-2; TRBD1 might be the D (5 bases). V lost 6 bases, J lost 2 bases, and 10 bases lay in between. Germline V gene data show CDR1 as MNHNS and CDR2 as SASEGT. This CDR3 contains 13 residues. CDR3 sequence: CASSQTENYGYTF. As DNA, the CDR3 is TGTGCCAGCAGCCAGACAGAGAACTATGGCTACACCTTC.

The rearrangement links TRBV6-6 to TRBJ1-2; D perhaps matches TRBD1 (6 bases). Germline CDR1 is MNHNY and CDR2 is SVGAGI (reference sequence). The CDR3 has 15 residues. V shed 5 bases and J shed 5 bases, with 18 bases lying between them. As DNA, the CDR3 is TGTGCCAGCAGTGTCGCCGACAAGCAGGGGTATGGCTACACCTTC. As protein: CASSVADKQGYGYTF.

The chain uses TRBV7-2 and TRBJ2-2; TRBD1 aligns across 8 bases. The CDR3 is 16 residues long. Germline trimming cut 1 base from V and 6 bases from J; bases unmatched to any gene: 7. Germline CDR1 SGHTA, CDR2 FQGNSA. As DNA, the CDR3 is TGTGCCAGCAGCTTAGATCCAGGGGGCCTCGCCGGGGAGCTGTTTTTT. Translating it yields CASSLDPGGLAGELFF. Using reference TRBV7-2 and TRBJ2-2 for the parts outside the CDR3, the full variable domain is GAGVSQSPSNKVTEKGKDVELRCDPISGHTALYWYRQSLGQGLEFLIYFQGNSAPDKSGLPSDRFSAERTGGSVSTLTIQRTQQEDSAVYLCASSLDPGGLAGELFFGEGSRLTVL.

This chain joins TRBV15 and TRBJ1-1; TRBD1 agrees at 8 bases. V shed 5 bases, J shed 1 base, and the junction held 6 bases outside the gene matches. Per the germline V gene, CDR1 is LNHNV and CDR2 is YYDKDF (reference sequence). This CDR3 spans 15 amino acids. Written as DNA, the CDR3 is TGTGCCACCAGCTCACCAGGACAGGGGAACACTGAAGCTTTCTTT. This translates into CATSSPGQGNTEAFF. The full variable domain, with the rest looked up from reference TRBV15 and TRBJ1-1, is DAMVIQNPRYQVTQFGKPVTLSCSQTLNHNVMYWYQQKSSQAPKLLFHYYDKDFNNEADTPDNFQSRRPNTSFCFLDIRSPGLGDTAMYLCATSSPGQGNTEAFFGQGTRLTVV.

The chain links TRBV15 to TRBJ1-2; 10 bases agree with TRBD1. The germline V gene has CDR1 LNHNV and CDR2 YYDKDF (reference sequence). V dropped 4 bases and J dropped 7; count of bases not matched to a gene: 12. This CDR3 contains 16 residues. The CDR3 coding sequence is TGTGCCACCAGCAAAGAAAAACTCGGGACAGGGGTTGGCTACACCTTC. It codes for CATSKEKLGTGVGYTF.

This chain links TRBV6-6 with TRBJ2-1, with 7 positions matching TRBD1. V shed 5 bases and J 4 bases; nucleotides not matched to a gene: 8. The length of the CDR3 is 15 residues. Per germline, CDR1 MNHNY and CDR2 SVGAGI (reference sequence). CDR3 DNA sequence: TGTGCCAGCAGTCCTCCAGGGGGATCGTACAATGAGCAGTTCTTC. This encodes CASSPPGGSYNEQFF.

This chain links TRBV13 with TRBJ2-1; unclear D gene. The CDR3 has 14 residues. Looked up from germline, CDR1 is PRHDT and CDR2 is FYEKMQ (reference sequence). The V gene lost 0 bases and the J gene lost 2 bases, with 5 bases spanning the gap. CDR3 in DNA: TGTGCCAGCAGCTTAGGGCGGACCTACAATGAGCAGTTCTTC. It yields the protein CASSLGRTYNEQFF.

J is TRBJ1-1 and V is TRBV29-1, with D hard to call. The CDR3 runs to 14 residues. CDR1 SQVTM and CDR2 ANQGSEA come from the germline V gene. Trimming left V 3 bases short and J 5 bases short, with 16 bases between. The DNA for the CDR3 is TGCAGCGTTGAGCCAGGCCCCTCGGGGACTGAAGCTTTCTTT. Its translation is CSVEPGPSGTEAFF. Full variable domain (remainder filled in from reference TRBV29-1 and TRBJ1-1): SAVISQKPSRDICQRGTSLTIQCQVDSQVTMMFWYRQQPGQSLTLIATANQGSEATYESGFVIDKFPISRPNLTFSTLTVSNMSPEDSSIYLCSVEPGPSGTEAFFGQGTRLTVV.